Sequencing of this T cell receptor beta chain was carried out in a study of blood T cell repertoires in COVID-19. As for the study in general: COVID-19 samples collected from the United States, Italy and Spain covered acute and convalescent phases. PBMCs, B-cell-depleted T cells, or T cells provided the cDNA or gDNA that made up the material.

The sample holds one count of this clone. In the original workflow: Estimation of nucleated cell counts was performed using reference gene primer amplification. TCRdb's table, derived via immunoSEQ multiplex PCR, lists solely in-frame clones and lacks some. The V and J calls and the clone size are those of that table, but D and trimming were determined from the DNA. The sample lists about 23,000 clones, about 88% occurring once. This CDR3 region has 14 residues. Per germline, CDR1 SGHDT and CDR2 YYEEEE. V was shortened by 6 bases and J by 5 bases, with 17 bases between the two germline ends. This chain connects TRBV5-6 to TRBJ2-5; D possibly corresponds to TRBD2 (5 bases). This receptor was taken from a man between 65 and 85 years old in a cohort sampled during active COVID-19. The sample comprised peripheral blood. The CDR3 nucleotides are TGTGCCAGCAACGAGGCCGGGGTAGGTGAGACCCAGTACTTC. Its protein product is CASNEAGVGETQYF. Full variable domain (missing parts from reference TRBV5-6 and TRBJ2-5): DAGVTQSPTHLIKTRGQQVTLRCSPKSGHDTVSWYQQALGQGPQFIFQYYEEEERQRGNFPDRFSGHQFPNYSSELNVNALLLGDSALYLCASNEAGVGETQYFGPGTRLLVL.